This TCR beta chain is drawn from a study of Ad26.COV2.S vaccination and SARS-CoV-2 variants (dated by TCRdb to about 2021). Background for the entire study: Donors in the vaccine arm were drawn from COV1001, a phase I-IIa trial of Ad26.COV2.S in healthy adults that was multicentre, randomized, double-blind and placebo-controlled. Investigators remained blinded to trial group allocation during experiments and outcome assessment. Trial participants were randomized into five groups of five: low-dose or high-dose Ad26.COV2.S given once or twice, or placebo on both occasions. Ad26.COV2.S was given intramuscularly at 5x10^10 or 1x10^11 viral particles, as a single shot or as two shots 56 days apart. TCRbeta repertoire sequencing was used to assess the specificity and breadth of SARS-CoV-2-reactive T cell receptors after Ad26.COV2.S vaccination. The TCR-sequenced set comprised around 30 samples: around 20 Ad26.COV2.S vaccine recipients, 5 placebo recipients and 8 SARS-CoV-2 convalescent individuals.

The immunoSEQ Assay was the method used to sequence TCRbeta CDR3 regions. After extraction, genomic DNA underwent amplification by bias-controlled multiplex PCR, followed by high-throughput sequencing. Concerning the study's data processing: To quantify the absolute abundance of every unique TCRbeta CDR3 region, sequences were collapsed and filtered. T cell fraction was estimated by normalizing TCRbeta template counts to usable DNA, with usable DNA measured through amplification of reference genes found in all nucleated cells. Repertoire TCRs were annotated as SARS-CoV-2-specific by exact matching of V gene, CDR3 amino acid sequence and J gene to a known reactive TCR set. The reference SARS-CoV-2 TCR set was obtained from MIRA and was filtered for enrichment in COVID-19-positive ImmuneCODE repertoires, whereby public or cross-reactive TCRs were removed. Using the MIRA antigens, annotated TCRs were further analysed by specific ORF or by position within an ORF. Breadth was defined as the number of annotated unique rearrangements divided by the total number of unique productive rearrangements, and depth was defined as the summed frequency of the annotated unique rearrangements. TCR breadth was compared between groups using two-sided Wilcoxon rank-sum tests. Here the immuneACCESS table is served through TCRdb, limited to in-frame sequences with V and J called. Missing clones are a known gap in these copies; in checked studies unresolved V genes cover under half, and the rest lacks a known reason. That table gives V, J and clone size, and the DNA gave D and trimming. This sample holds about 350,000 clones; 88% were observed only once. 6.4% of the sample rests with the top ten.

What the work shows at the level of the full study, not this receptor alone: The authors noted that the TCR breadth and depth analyses may have underestimated total T cell responses. Substantial breadth of spike-specific CD8+ and CD4+ T cell responses was reported after vaccination. Ad26.COV2.S recipients had higher spike-specific TCR breadth than placebo recipients (P = 0.0014). Non-spike TCR breadth was comparable between vaccine and placebo recipients, consistent with the vaccine containing only spike. The study was not powered for comparison of responses between vaccine doses or regimens.

Comment on this clone: This receptor's antigen is unknown. The input lacks base qualities; no much larger clone sits a single base away.

The label giving this sample's treatment or condition can be read as: roughly 20 received Ad26.COV2.S at low or high dose, single or two shots; several received placebo; per-sample allocation not given. Repertoires of vaccine and placebo recipients were sequenced from samples taken on day 63 after the first injection. In Cohort 1b, 25 to 30 adults aged 18-55 years were enrolled at a single site in Boston, USA, between 29 July and 7 August 2020. Ad26.COV2.S consisted of a replication-incompetent adenovirus type 26 vector by which a prefusion-stabilized SARS-CoV-2 spike protein from the original Wuhan strain was expressed. V sheds 3 bases and J sheds 10 bases, leaving 15 bases between their ends. The germline V gene yields MRHNA for CDR1 and SNTAGT for CDR2. Spanning cysteine to phenylalanine, the CDR3 consists of 13 amino acids. Only the CDR3 region is kept as DNA, spanning 39 bases read in frame from base 1.

The V and J genes are TRBV6-4 and TRBJ1-2; D gene: possibly TRBD1, on 5 matching bases. This material consisted of peripheral blood, taken in a trial of Ad26.COV2.S vaccine versus placebo. This TCR was sampled from a person between 18 and 65 years old who received the Ad26.COV2.S COVID-19 vaccine or a placebo. This receptor carries the CDR3 CASSEVGGVNYTF. The nucleotides read TGTGCCAGCAGTGAAGTGGGAGGGGTAAACTACACCTTC.